A single sample is the source of the 14 T cell receptor beta chains below, sequenced in a study of T-cell reconstitution after alpha-beta-depleted transplantation in children. Library preparation (for TCRbeta) was performed with unique molecular identifiers. Via MiXCR, TCRdb re-called the PCR reads, giving one row per CDR3 protein. The sample includes 200,000 to 250,000 distinct CDR3 sequences, roughly a quarter of them seen just once. This specimen consisted of PBMCs, mostly from graft donor cells, obtained 360 days after TCRalphabeta/CD19-depleted stem cell transplant. These receptors came from a female patient aged 2-10 years who had a stem cell transplant for congenital amegakaryocytic thrombocytopenia, so the T cells may come from the graft donor.

The V and J genes are TRBV12-3 or TRBV12-4 and TRBJ2-5; TRBD2 agrees at 7 bases. This CDR3 is 14 amino acids long. V lost 6 bases and J lost 1; bases outside the gene matches: 5. This chain's CDR3 is CASSPTSVQETQYF. The CDR3 DNA sequence: TGTGCCAGCAGCCCCACTAGCGTCCAAGAGACCCAGTACTTC.

This clonotype was detected only a few times. The J gene is TRBJ2-5, the V gene TRBV2; D is perhaps TRBD2 (5 bases). Germline CDR1 is SNHLY and CDR2 is FYNNEI. This CDR3 is built from 15 residues. The V gene lost 3 bases and the J gene lost 5 bases, with 16 bases spanning the gap. The CDR3 loop reads CASSDSGWGGETQYF. DNA for the CDR3: TGTGCCAGCAGTGATTCGGGGTGGGGTGGGGAGACCCAGTACTTC.

This clonotype showed up just a few times. The chain's CDR3 is CSAGTSHSGANVLTF. As DNA, the CDR3 is TGCAGTGCGGGGACATCGCACTCTGGGGCCAACGTCCTGACTTTC. This chain connects TRBV20-1 to TRBJ2-6; tentative D call: TRBD1 (6 bases). The V and J ends lost 6 bases and 0 bases respectively, with 12 bases between them. This CDR3 contains 15 residues. The germline gives CDR1 DFQATT, CDR2 SNEGSKA (reference sequence).

This clonotype was seen only a few times. The J gene is TRBJ2-1, the V gene TRBV28, with D perhaps TRBD1 or TRBD2 (5 bases each). The germline gives CDR1 MDHEN, CDR2 SYDVKM. This CDR3 has 14 amino acids. Trimming took 7 bases from V and 5 from J, leaving 15 bases between them. This CDR3 reads CASKLTGTHNEQFF. As DNA, the CDR3 is TGTGCCAGCAAACTGACCGGGACCCACAATGAGCAGTTCTTC.

The chain employs TRBV2 and TRBJ1-4; 11 nucleotides line up with TRBD1. The CDR3 has 15 amino acids. The ends lost 5 bases at V and 7 bases at J; junction bases unmatched: 6. Germline V gene data show CDR1 as SNHLY and CDR2 as FYNNEI. The chain's CDR3 is CASSRRTGGSEKLFF. The CDR3 bases are TGTGCCAGCAGTCGCCGGACAGGGGGCAGTGAAAAACTGTTTTTT.

This clonotype has more than one count but fewer than ten. J is TRBJ2-7 and V is TRBV20-1; 7 bases map to TRBD2. V lost 0 bases to trimming and J lost 2 bases; unmatched junction nucleotides: 4. Germline CDR1 DFQATT, CDR2 SNEGSKA (reference sequence). The CDR3 loop spans 14 amino acids. For the CDR3, the DNA is TGCAGTGCTAGAGATCGGACTAGGACCTACGAGCAGTACTTC. It yields the protein CSARDRTRTYEQYF.

The rearrangement links TRBV20-1 to TRBJ2-7; TRBD2 is a possible D gene (6 bases). V lost 5 bases to trimming and J lost 5 bases, with 16 bases between them. This CDR3 comprises 13 residues. CDR1 and CDR2 (germline): DFQATT, SNEGSKA (reference sequence). The CDR3 here is CSAPTSTYNEQYF. The CDR3 nucleotides are TGCAGTGCTCCGACTAGTACGTACAACGAGCAGTACTTC.

This clonotype has a handful of counts. The gene calls are TRBV20-1 and TRBJ2-5, with 11 bases that match TRBD2. In germline, CDR1 is DFQATT, CDR2 SNEGSKA (reference sequence). Trimming took 6 bases from V and 4 from J; bases not matched to a gene: 7. This CDR3 spans 14 amino acids. The CDR3 region has the DNA TGCAGTGCCAGACTAGCGGGGAATACAGAGACCCAGTACTTC. This sequence encodes CSARLAGNTETQYF.

The rearrangement uses TRBV7-8 and TRBJ2-3; the D gene is possibly TRBD1 (6 bases). V lost 5 bases to trimming and J lost 3 bases, with 12 bases between them. CDR3 length: 14 residues. Germline loops: CDR1 SGHVS, CDR2 FQNEAQ. The CDR3 DNA reads TGTGCCAGCAGCCCCAGGGGCTTGACAGATACGCAGTATTTT. It encodes CASSPRGLTDTQYF. The variable domain in full, with the rest retrieved from reference TRBV7-8 and TRBJ2-3, is GAGVSQSPRYKVAKRGQDVALRCDPISGHVSLFWYQQALGQGPEFLTYFQNEAQLDKSGLPSDRFFAERPEGSVSTLKIQRTQQEDSAVYLCASSPRGLTDTQYFGPGTRLTVL.

In this sample, this clonotype turned up a few times. The J gene is TRBJ1-1, the V gene TRBV4-1, with TRBD1 matching 7 bases. V was clipped by 4 bases and J by 0 bases; unmatched bases: 8. This CDR3 is 16 amino acids long. Germline V gene lookup returns CDR1 MGHRA and CDR2 YSYEKL. DNA for the CDR3: TGCGCCAGCAGCCGGACAGGATCGCCTTTGAACACTGAAGCTTTCTTT. Protein sequence: CASSRTGSPLNTEAFF.

The genes are TRBV7-2 and TRBJ2-3; TRBD1 aligns across 10 bases. V trimming: 4 bases; J trimming: 4 bases; junction bases outside the gene matches: 8. Germline lookup yields CDR1 SGHTA and CDR2 FQGNSA. This CDR3 contains 16 residues. CDR3 protein: CASSSRDRGIPDTQYF. DNA of the CDR3: TGTGCCAGCAGCTCCCGGGACAGGGGTATCCCAGATACGCAGTATTTT.

This clonotype was seen more than once but under ten times. This chain's CDR3 is CASSLEGRANQPQHF. CDR3 nucleotides: TGTGCCAGCAGCTTAGAGGGCAGGGCCAATCAGCCCCAGCATTTT. The chain recombines TRBV7-2 with TRBJ1-5, with TRBD1 as a possible D gene (5 bases). The CDR3 consists of 15 residues. Germline V gives CDR1 SGHTA, CDR2 FQGNSA. V gave up 1 base and J gave up 3 bases, with 10 bases separating them.

The chain couples TRBV12-3 or TRBV12-4 to TRBJ2-5, with 7 bases that match TRBD2. CDR3 length: 15 amino acids. V shed 4 bases and J 4 bases; nucleotides not matched to a gene: 9. The CDR3 DNA reads TGTGCCAGCAGTTGGGGAGGGAGGAGTGGAGAGACCCAGTACTTC. As protein: CASSWGGRSGETQYF.

Here the CDR3 reads CASRPSGKWENIQYF. DNA for the CDR3: TGTGCCAGCAGGCCTAGCGGGAAATGGGAAAACATTCAGTACTTC. The chain combines TRBV6-2 or TRBV6-3 with TRBJ2-4, with 9 bases aligning to TRBD2. Germline V CDR1 and CDR2: MNHEY, SVGEGT. The length of the CDR3 is 15 residues. V dropped 6 bases and J dropped 5; count of bases not matched to a gene: 8.